The rows below give T cell receptor beta chains drawn from one sample of a study of brain metastases from non-small cell lung cancer. TCRdb's copy holds only in-frame clones and misses some; the assay was immunoSEQ multiplex PCR. The table shows roughly 4,000 clones, with roughly 85% occurring only once. Sequenced sample: primary lung tumor tissue. These receptors came from a donor at least 40 years old with non-small cell lung cancer. Each CDR3 is given with its conserved first and last residue. The D gene is left open where the match is weak. Size is omitted from some rows. Given values are once, few, many or a class for expanded clones.

v_call	d_call	j_call	clone_size	cdr3_aa	cdr3_nt
TRBV28	.	TRBJ1-2	.	CASSLLAGLGYTF	TGTGCCAGCAGTTTATTGGCGGGGCTTGGCTACACCTTC
TRBV4-3	.	TRBJ1-2	.	CASSQDLGGLDYGYTF	TGCGCCAGCAGCCAAGATTTGGGGGGGCTAGACTATGGCTACACCTTC
TRBV5-6	TRBD1	TRBJ1-2	.	CASSTGTGSVHGYTF	TGTGCCAGCAGCACTGGGACAGGGAGCGTGCATGGCTACACCTTC
TRBV10-3	TRBD1	TRBJ2-5	.	CAISLGQGTETQYF	TGTGCCATCAGCCTGGGACAGGGGACCGAGACCCAGTACTTC
TRBV10-3	.	TRBJ2-2	.	CAISESFGTNTGELFF	TGTGCCATCAGTGAGTCTTTCGGAACTAACACCGGGGAGCTGTTTTTT
TRBV4-3	.	TRBJ2-3	.	CASSSGGITDTQYF	TGCGCCAGCAGTAGTGGCGGGATCACAGATACGCAGTATTTT
TRBV3-1/TRBV3-2	TRBD2	TRBJ2-5	.	CASLGGSETQYF	TGTGCCAGCCTCGGGGGGTCAGAGACCCAGTACTTC
TRBV5-1	.	TRBJ2-7	few	CASSFRDEQYF	TGCGCCAGCAGCTTCCGGGACGAGCAGTACTTC
TRBV2	TRBD1	TRBJ1-2	.	CASSEARQGAYTF	TGTGCCAGCAGTGAAGCCCGACAGGGCGCCTACACCTTC
TRBV28	TRBD1	TRBJ1-4	.	CASSSRDRGRWTNEKLFF	TGTGCCAGCAGTTCCCGGGACAGGGGGCGGTGGACTAATGAAAAACTGTTTTTT
TRBV5-4	.	TRBJ1-5	.	CASSFNRDQPQHF	TGTGCCAGCAGCTTCAATAGGGACCAGCCCCAGCATTTT
TRBV11-3	TRBD2	TRBJ2-5	.	CASSSDGTSQETQYF	TGTGCCAGCAGCTCCGATGGGACTAGCCAAGAGACCCAGTACTTC
TRBV21-1	.	TRBJ2-7	.	CASSKRCGVEQYF	TGTGCCAGCAGCAAACGGTGTGGGGTCGAGCAGTACTTC
TRBV25-1	.	TRBJ2-1	.	CASSDKAFNEQFF	TGTGCCAGCAGTGATAAGGCGTTCAATGAGCAGTTCTTC
TRBV7-3	.	TRBJ2-1	.	CASSFKGSREQFF	TGTGCCAGCAGCTTTAAGGGGTCCCGGGAGCAGTTCTTC
TRBV18	.	TRBJ1-5	once	CASSLGARTDSNQPQHF	TGTGCCAGCTCCTTAGGGGCCAGGACTGATAGCAATCAGCCCCAGCATTTT
TRBV5-4	.	TRBJ2-7	.	CASSLVGLADSYEQYF	TGTGCCAGCAGCTTGGTCGGGCTAGCCGACTCCTACGAGCAGTACTTC
TRBV28	TRBD1	TRBJ1-1	.	CASSSGQGMTEAFF	TGTGCCAGCAGTTCGGGACAGGGTATGACTGAAGCTTTCTTT
TRBV9	TRBD1	TRBJ2-7	.	CASSATGGYEQYF	TGTGCCAGCAGCGCGACAGGGGGTTACGAGCAGTACTTC
TRBV7-2	.	TRBJ2-7	.	CASNLAPWREENEQYF	TGTGCCAGCAACTTAGCCCCCTGGCGGGAAGAAAACGAGCAGTACTTC
TRBV19	TRBD2	TRBJ2-1	.	CASRSSGGSYNEQFF	TGTGCCAGTAGGTCTAGCGGAGGCTCCTACAATGAGCAGTTCTTC